This TCR beta chain was observed in a study of T cells in Graves' hyperthyroidism and ophthalmopathy (dated by TCRdb to between 2018 and 2021). Notes on the research overall: A discovery cohort of about a hundred patients, fewer than 50 with Graves' ophthalmopathy and 55 to 60 with stable Graves' hyperthyroidism, was used to find distinguishing TCR V-J signatures. An independent validation cohort of 18 to 20 hyperthyroidism patients and approximately 16 patients who later progressed to ophthalmopathy tested prospective prediction of ophthalmopathy. The 90 or so discovery patients were randomly split 7:3 into training and test sets. The paper describes TCR Vbeta CDR3 sequencing of about 140 peripheral blood samples, made up of 43 ophthalmopathy patients, over 70 hyperthyroidism patients and 17 progressor patients. After blood sampling, hyperthyroidism patients were treated with methimazole at a starting dose of 30 mg daily, and ophthalmopathy patients were treated with high-dose intravenous methylprednisolone. The study also compared thyroid tissue and blood T-cell repertoires from roughly six Graves' hyperthyroidism patients. Study-wide conclusions, independent of this receptor: No statistical method was used to fix the sample size in advance, and group allocation was not hidden from the investigators. Blood samples also contained most of the expanded thyroid clonotypes (frequency above 0.001), which suggests that blood repertoires may reflect thyroid immune responses. In validation, the model predicted progression to ophthalmopathy with 55% to 71% sensitivity and approximately 72% specificity, a median of 6.5 months before onset. In cross-validation, a model built on a 13 V-J signature told ophthalmopathy apart from stable hyperthyroidism with under 90% sensitivity and roughly 81% specificity, and in testing the same model reached 80%/75%.

Exclusion was applied to patients with uncontrolled infections, other autoimmune diseases, pregnancy or lactation. Diagnoses relied on clinical symptoms, serum thyroxine and TRAb, thyroid ultrasound and orbital computed tomography. Trizol reagent was used to extract total RNA, and RNA quality was then checked on an Agilent 2100 Bioanalyzer. As for this clonotype: The clone's antigen remains unknown. One base away there is no much larger clone; base qualities are not given.

V ends up 7 bases short and J 6 bases short, with an unmatched junction base count of 6. The germline V gene gives CDR1 as SGHTA and CDR2 as FQGNSA. The CDR3 holds 13 amino acids from the cysteine to the phenylalanine. The entry retains the CDR3 DNA only, 39 bases that are in frame from base 1. Amplification of TCR beta CDR3 regions was carried out from RNA transcripts. A first-round RT-PCR of the TCR CDR3 used the HTBI primer set with the Qiagen OneStep RT-PCR kit. The libraries were constructed in a second round of multiplex PCR and then size-selected and purified. The libraries were sequenced on an Illumina HiSeq2000 using paired-end 100 bp reads. The study's own analysis went as follows. Raw data were processed with SOAPnuke, discarding reads with adapters, uncalled bases, mean Phred below 15, or no exact constant-primer or identifier match. COPE v1.2.5 was used to merge high-quality paired reads, and clonotypes were defined as unique nucleotide sequences. MiTCR v1.1 was used to align the clonotypes against IMGT TRBV, TRBD and TRBJ reference segments. The analysis was restricted to V-J combinations with a frequency above 0.0001, which together covered 99% to 99.2% of the repertoires. A TCS score was defined as the ratio of F50 (clonal expansion) to E x V (chaos), with BLOSUM62-based TCRdist applied between CDR3 peptides within each V-J. Welch's t-statistics and random forest reduced around 520 V-J features to fewer than 15, which were used in a naive Bayes classifier (R e1071). Thyroid-blood repertoire similarity was quantified with the Morisita-Horn index. The raw public reads went through TCRdb reprocessing: fastp at Q25, MiXCR clone calling, in-frame beta chains kept. Each CDR3 protein appears once, grouped with its most common genes and DNA. TCRdb's processing, not the study's, gives the V and J calls here. This sample comprises fewer than 650,000 distinct CDR3 sequences, over 45% of them detected only once. Around 47% of the sample rests with the top ten.

Sequencing used peripheral blood or thyroid tissue (not recorded which). This TCR derives from an adult woman with Graves' disease, either hyperthyroidism or ophthalmopathy (not recorded which). The sequence is built from TRBV7-2 and TRBJ2-3, with 8 junctional bases fitting TRBD2. The nucleotide sequence reads TGTGCCAGCAAGAGGGCGGGAGGTGATACGCAGTATTTT. Its protein product is CASKRAGGDTQYF. Beyond the CDR3, the reference TRBV7-2 and TRBJ2-3 genes provide the residues; the full variable domain reads: GAGVSQSPSNKVTEKGKDVELRCDPISGHTALYWYRQSLGQGLEFLIYFQGNSAPDKSGLPSDRFSAERTGGSVSTLTIQRTQQEDSAVYLCASKRAGGDTQYFGPGTRLTVL.